The source of this T cell receptor (beta chain) is a study of blood T cells in healthy people across ages. Study outcomes and limitations: Diversity estimated from one million T cells was considered an underestimate. TCR beta diversity correlated strongly with naive T cell percentage. Donor CMV status was unknown, possibly confounding expanded clonotype changes.

This clonotype was detected only once. The antigen is unknown. A second PCR, run for about 6 to 11 cycles, used a sample-barcoded 5' primer plus a J-beta primer mix. TCRdb recomputed calls from the 5' RACE reads with MiXCR, one row per CDR3 protein. In the table there are over 1,200,000 distinct CDR3 sequences, approximately 59% of which are singletons. The individuals who served as donors were healthy Caucasians living in Russia, aged about 6 to 100. The CDR3 consists of 17 residues. Germline V gene data show CDR1 as SEHNR and CDR2 as FQNEAQ (reference sequence). The chain is built from TRBV7-9 and TRBJ2-4; 13 nucleotides line up with TRBD2. The DNA end is a closer match to TRBJ2-7, so the J assignment may be wrong. Sequenced input: blood. This sequence was found in a man younger than 35 in good health. The CDR3 here is CASSVGLAGAQGYEQYF. CDR3 DNA: TGTGCCAGCAGCGTCGGACTAGCGGGGGCCCAGGGGTACGAGCAGTACTTC.